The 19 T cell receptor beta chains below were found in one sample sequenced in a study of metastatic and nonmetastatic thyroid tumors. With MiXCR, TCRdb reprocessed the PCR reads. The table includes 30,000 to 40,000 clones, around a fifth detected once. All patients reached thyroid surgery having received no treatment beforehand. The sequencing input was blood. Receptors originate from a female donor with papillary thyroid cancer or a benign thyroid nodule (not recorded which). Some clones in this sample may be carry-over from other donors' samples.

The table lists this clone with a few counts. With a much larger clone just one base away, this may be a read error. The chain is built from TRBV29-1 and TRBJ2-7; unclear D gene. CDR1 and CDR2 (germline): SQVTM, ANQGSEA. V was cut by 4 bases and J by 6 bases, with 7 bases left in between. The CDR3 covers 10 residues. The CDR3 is CSVACGEQYF. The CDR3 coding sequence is TGCAGCGTTGCATGTGGCGAGCAGTACTTC.

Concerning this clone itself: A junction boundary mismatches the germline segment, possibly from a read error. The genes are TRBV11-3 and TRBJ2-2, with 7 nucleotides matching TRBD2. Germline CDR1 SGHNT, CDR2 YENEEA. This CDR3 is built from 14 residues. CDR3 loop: CASSLLAHTAELFF. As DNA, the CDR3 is TGTGCCAGCAGCCTACTAGCGCACACCGCGGAGCTGTTTTTT.

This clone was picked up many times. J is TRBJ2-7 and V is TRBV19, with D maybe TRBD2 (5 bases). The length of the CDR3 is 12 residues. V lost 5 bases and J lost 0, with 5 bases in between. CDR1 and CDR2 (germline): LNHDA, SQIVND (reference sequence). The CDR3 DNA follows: TGTGCCAGTAGTGGACTCTCCTACGAGCAGTACTTC. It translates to CASSGLSYEQYF.

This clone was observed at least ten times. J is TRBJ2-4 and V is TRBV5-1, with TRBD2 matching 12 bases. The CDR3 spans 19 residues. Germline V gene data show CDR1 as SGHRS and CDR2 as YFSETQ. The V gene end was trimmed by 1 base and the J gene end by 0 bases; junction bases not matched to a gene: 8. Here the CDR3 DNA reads TGCGCCAGCAGCTTGCTCCCGGGACTAGCGGGTGGAGCCAAAAACATTCAGTACTTC. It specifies CASSLLPGLAGGAKNIQYF.

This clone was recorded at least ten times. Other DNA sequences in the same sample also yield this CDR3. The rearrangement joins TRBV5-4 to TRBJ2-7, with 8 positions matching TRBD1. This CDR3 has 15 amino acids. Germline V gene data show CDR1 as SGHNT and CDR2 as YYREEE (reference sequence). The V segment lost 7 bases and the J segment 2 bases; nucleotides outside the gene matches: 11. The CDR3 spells CASSPGGSTPYEQYF. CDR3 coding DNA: TGTGCCAGCTCTCCAGGGGGCTCCACCCCCTACGAGCAGTACTTC. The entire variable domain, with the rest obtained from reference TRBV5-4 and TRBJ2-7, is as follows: ETGVTQSPTHLIKTRGQQVTLRCSSQSGHNTVSWYQQALGQGPQFIFQYYREEENGRGNFPPRFSGLQFPNYSSELNVNALELDDSALYLCASSPGGSTPYEQYFGPGTRLTVT.

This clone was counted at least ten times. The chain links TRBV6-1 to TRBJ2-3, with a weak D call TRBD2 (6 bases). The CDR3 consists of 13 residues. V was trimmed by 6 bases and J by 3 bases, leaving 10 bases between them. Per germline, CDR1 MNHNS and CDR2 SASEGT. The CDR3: CASSRDSTDTQYF. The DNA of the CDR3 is TGTGCCAGCAGCAGGGACTCGACAGATACGCAGTATTTT.

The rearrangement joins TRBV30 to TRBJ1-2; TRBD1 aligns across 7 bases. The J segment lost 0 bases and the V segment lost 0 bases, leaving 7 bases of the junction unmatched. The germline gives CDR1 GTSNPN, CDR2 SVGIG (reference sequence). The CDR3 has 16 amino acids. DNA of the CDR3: TGTGCCTGGAGTGTAAAGTCGGACAGGACTAACTATGGCTACACCTTC. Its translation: CAWSVKSDRTNYGYTF.

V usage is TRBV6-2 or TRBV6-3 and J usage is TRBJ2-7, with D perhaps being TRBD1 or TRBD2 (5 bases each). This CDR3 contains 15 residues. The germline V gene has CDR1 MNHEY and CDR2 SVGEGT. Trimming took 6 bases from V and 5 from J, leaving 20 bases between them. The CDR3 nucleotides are TGTGCCAGCAGCGTAGGGGTCAGTGGGGAGCACGAGCAGTACTTC. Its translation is CASSVGVSGEHEQYF.

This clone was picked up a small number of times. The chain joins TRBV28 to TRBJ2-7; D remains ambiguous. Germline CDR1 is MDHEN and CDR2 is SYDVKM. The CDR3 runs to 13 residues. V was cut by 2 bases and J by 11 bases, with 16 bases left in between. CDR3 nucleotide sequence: TGTGCCAGCAGTTTACTCCGGCGCGTAGAGAAGTACTTC. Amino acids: CASSLLRRVEKYF.

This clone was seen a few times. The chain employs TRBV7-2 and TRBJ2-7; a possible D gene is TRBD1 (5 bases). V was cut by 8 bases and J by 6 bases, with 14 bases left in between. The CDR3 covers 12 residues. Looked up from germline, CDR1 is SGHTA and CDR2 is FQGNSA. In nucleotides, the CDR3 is TGTGCCAGCGGGGCTAGTCCGCCCGAGCAGTACTTC. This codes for CASGASPPEQYF. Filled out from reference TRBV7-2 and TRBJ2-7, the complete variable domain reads GAGVSQSPSNKVTEKGKDVELRCDPISGHTALYWYRQSLGQGLEFLIYFQGNSAPDKSGLPSDRFSAERTGGSVSTLTIQRTQQEDSAVYLCASGASPPEQYFGPGTRLTVT.

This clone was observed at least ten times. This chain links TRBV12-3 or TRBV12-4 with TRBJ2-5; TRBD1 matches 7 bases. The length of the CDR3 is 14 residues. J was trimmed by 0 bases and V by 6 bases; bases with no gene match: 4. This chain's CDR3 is CASSHGTDQETQYF. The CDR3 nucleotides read TGTGCCAGCAGCCACGGGACAGACCAAGAGACCCAGTACTTC.

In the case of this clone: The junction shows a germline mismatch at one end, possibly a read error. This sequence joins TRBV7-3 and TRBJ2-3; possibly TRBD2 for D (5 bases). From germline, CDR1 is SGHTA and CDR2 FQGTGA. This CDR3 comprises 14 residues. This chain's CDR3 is CDSSLDTRTDTQYF. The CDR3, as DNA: TGTGACAGCAGCTTAGATACTAGAACAGATACGCAGTATTTT.

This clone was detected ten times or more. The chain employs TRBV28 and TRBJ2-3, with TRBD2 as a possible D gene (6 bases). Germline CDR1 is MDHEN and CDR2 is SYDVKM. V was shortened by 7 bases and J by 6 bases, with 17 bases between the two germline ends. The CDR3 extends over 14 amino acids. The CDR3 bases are TGTGCCAGCAACGGAGGGACTCCTAGGGATACGCAGTATTTT. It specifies CASNGGTPRDTQYF. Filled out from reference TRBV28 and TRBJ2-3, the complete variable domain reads DVKVTQSSRYLVKRTGEKVFLECVQDMDHENMFWYRQDPGLGLRLIYFSYDVKMKEKGDIPEGYSVSREKKERFSLILESASTNQTSMYLCASNGGTPRDTQYFGPGTRLTVL.

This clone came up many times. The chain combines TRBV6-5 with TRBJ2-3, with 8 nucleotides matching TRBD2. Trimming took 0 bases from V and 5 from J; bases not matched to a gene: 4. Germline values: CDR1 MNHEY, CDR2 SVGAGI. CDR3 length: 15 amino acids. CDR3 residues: CASSYSGTSRDTQYF. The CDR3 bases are TGTGCCAGCAGTTACTCCGGGACTAGTAGAGATACGCAGTATTTT.

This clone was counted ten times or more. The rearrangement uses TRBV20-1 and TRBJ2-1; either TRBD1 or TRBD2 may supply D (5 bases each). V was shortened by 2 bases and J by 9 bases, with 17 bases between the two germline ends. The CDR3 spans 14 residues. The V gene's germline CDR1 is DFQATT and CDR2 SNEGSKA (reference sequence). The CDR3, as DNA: TGCAGTGCTAGAAACATCCGGGACCACTCTGAGCAGTTCTTC. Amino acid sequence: CSARNIRDHSEQFF.

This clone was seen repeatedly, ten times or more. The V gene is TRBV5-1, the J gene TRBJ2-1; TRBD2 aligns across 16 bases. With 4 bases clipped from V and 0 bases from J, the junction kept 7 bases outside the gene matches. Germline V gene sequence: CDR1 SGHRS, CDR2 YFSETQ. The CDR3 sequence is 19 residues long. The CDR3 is CASSEMGLAGGPSYNEQFF. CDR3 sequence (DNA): TGCGCCAGCAGCGAGATGGGACTAGCGGGAGGGCCCTCCTACAATGAGCAGTTCTTC.

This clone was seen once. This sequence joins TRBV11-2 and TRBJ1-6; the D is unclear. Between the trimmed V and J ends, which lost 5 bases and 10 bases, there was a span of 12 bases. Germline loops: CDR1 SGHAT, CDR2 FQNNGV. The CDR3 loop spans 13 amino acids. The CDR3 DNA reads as TGTGCCAGCAGCCCGCGACAAAGCTCACCCCTCCACTTT. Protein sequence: CASSPRQSSPLHF.

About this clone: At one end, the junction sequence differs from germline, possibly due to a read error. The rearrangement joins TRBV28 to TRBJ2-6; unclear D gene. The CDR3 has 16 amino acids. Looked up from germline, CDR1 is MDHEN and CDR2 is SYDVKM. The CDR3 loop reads CASSLSRTAGSNVLTF. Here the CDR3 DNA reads TGTGCCAGCAGTTTGAGCCGTACAGCTGGGTCCAACGTCCTGACTTTC.

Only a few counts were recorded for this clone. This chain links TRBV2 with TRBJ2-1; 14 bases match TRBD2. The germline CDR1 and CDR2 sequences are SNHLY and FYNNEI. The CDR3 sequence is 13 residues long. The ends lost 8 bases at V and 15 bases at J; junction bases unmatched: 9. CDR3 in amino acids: CASGTSGRGPAFF. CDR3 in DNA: TGTGCCAGCGGGACTAGCGGGAGAGGCCCAGCGTTCTTC.